This TCR beta chain came from a study of blood T cell repertoires in COVID-19 (dated by TCRdb to the early 2020s). Regarding the research as a whole: Collaborator samples came from the United States, Italy and Spain and covered acute and convalescent phases of COVID-19. Sample metadata almost always included a de-identified subject ID, COVID-19 status, age in years and sex. The samples were drawn from the first 160 participants of the ongoing ImmuneRACE study and from more than 1,000 subjects provided by 6 global collaborators. HLA class I and class II types, where available, came from metadata supplied by the sample provider rather than from assay-based typing. The repertoires were made available in a free public database intended to serve as a resource for research on the immune response to SARS-CoV-2. Subjects who had been exposed to COVID-19, were actively infected with it, or had recovered from it provided the deeply sampled blood TCRbeta repertoires that made up the dataset. The prospective study material was composed of cDNA or gDNA derived from T cells, B-cell-depleted T cells, or PBMCs.

CDR1 and CDR2 were assigned from the germline V gene (reference sequence) as DFQATT and SNEGSKA. The CDR3 contains 10 residues, cysteine and phenylalanine counted. The retained sequence is limited to the CDR3, 30 bases, with the frame set at the first base. V is shortened by 3 bases, J by 7 bases, and the region joining them spans 6 bases. This clone was counted a single time. The clone's antigen remains unknown. Base quality data are lacking; no much larger clone is found one base away. Study-wide conclusions, independent of this receptor: The amount of clinical and demographic metadata varied by source and participant and was provided uncurated.

Each collaborating institution followed its own protocols to collect whole blood in K2EDTA tubes. For TCRbeta analysis, collaborators shipped samples as frozen whole blood, isolated PBMCs, or DNA extracted from either of those sample types. TCRbeta CDR3 regions were amplified from genomic DNA by means of the immunoSEQ Assay, a bias-controlled multiplex PCR. Processing in the source paper ran as follows. Within the assay, amplification of reference gene primers was used to estimate how many nucleated cells each sample contained. To quantify the absolute abundance of each unique TCRbeta CDR3 rearrangement, sequence reads were collapsed and filtered. Productive Simpson clonality was computed per sample as the square root of Simpson's diversity index over productive rearrangements. TCRdb limited this immuneACCESS table to in-frame rearrangements with V and J called. A share of clones is missing; checked studies link under half to unresolved V genes, and the rest is unexplained. That table furnishes V, J and clone size, whereas the DNA furnished D and trimming. This sample lists some 65,000 clones; 85% to 90% were detected once. Roughly 18% of the sample is taken by the ten largest.

The V gene is TRBV20-1 and the J gene is TRBJ1-1; no D gene is confidently identified. The sample taken for sequencing was peripheral blood. This TCR came from a woman older than 75 with active COVID-19. The DNA is as follows: TGCAGTGCTAGCAGATATGAAGCTTTCTTT. Its protein product is CSASRYEAFF.